This T cell receptor (beta chain) appears in the sequencing data of a study of CD8+CD57+ T cells in acquired aplastic anemia. V was cut by 5 bases and J by 0 bases, with 10 bases left in between. The CDR3 is 14 residues long. Looked up from germline, CDR1 is SGHVS and CDR2 is FNYEAQ. Genomic DNA was employed as the template in profiling TCR beta VDJ and CDR3. TCRdb recomputed calls from the reads with MiXCR, one row per CDR3 protein. Among around 190,000 distinct CDR3 sequences listed, approximately 60% were seen once. The sequenced sample consisted of sorted CD4+, CD8+, or CD8+CD57+ T cells (not recorded which) from PBMCs. The sequence was collected from a human donor in good health. V usage is TRBV7-6 and J usage is TRBJ1-1; TRBD1 is a possible D gene (6 bases). The CDR3 reads CASSQRQVNTEAFF. CDR3 bases: TGTGCCAGCAGCCAGAGACAGGTGAACACTGAAGCTTTCTTT. The full variable domain, its missing parts supplied by reference TRBV7-6 and TRBJ1-1, is GAGVSQSPRYKVTKRGQDVALRCDPISGHVSLYWYRQALGQGPEFLTYFNYEAQQDKSGLPNDRFSAERPEGSISTLTIQRTEQRDSAMYRCASSQRQVNTEAFFGQGTRLTVV.